A single sample gave rise to the 30 T cell receptor beta chains below, sequenced in a study of T-cell reconstitution after alpha-beta-depleted transplantation in children. TCRbeta library preparation incorporated unique molecular identifiers. TCRdb ran MiXCR on the PCR reads and lists one entry per CDR3 protein. The table lists approximately 190,000 distinct CDR3 sequences, just under 6.5% of them singletons. This material consisted of PBMCs, taken before TCRalphabeta/CD19-depleted stem cell transplant. The source of these receptors is a girl under three years old with combined immunodeficiency, due to receive a stem cell transplant.

This clonotype was seen repeatedly, ten times or more. A clone one base away is much larger, so this may be a read error. The chain has TRBV2 and TRBJ2-3, with D unclear. The germline V and J ends were trimmed by 5 bases and 2 bases, with 2 bases remaining between them. The germline V gene has CDR1 SNHLY and CDR2 FYNNEI. The length of the CDR3 is 11 residues. CDR3 nucleotides: TGTGCCAGCAGTAACACAGATACGCAGTATTTT. It translates to CASSNTDTQYF.

This clonotype was recorded at least ten times. The V gene is TRBV7-2, the J gene TRBJ2-7, with D perhaps TRBD1 (6 bases). CDR3 size: 15 residues. Trimming left V 1 base short and J 2 bases short, with 12 bases between. Germline V gene data show CDR1 as SGHTA and CDR2 as FQGNSA. DNA for the CDR3: TGTGCCAGCAGCTTAGTATCCAGGGGTGCCTACGAGCAGTACTTC. It specifies CASSLVSRGAYEQYF.

This clonotype occurred many times. The rearrangement joins TRBV20-1 to TRBJ2-1; TRBD2 might be the D (6 bases). Trimming left V 0 bases short and J 10 bases short, with 19 bases between. The germline V gene encodes CDR1 DFQATT and CDR2 SNEGSKA (reference sequence). The CDR3 consists of 15 residues. The CDR3 nucleotides read TGCAGTGCTAGAGATCTGTCGGGTAGCGGAACGGAGCAGTTCTTC. Translation gives CSARDLSGSGTEQFF.

This clonotype was observed many times. This chain links TRBV29-1 with TRBJ2-3, with D unresolved. Germline V gene lookup returns CDR1 SQVTM and CDR2 ANQGSEA. Trimming pared 1 base from V and 1 base from J, leaving 6 bases between. The CDR3 sequence is 13 residues long. CDR3 sequence reads: CSVEGQGTDTQYF. DNA of the CDR3: TGCAGCGTTGAAGGTCAGGGCACAGATACGCAGTATTTT.

This clonotype was observed at least ten times. The chain couples TRBV3-1 to TRBJ2-1, with TRBD2 matching 8 bases. After removal of 0 bases from V and 9 bases from J, the junction contained 7 bases not matched to a gene. The CDR3 consists of 15 residues. Germline V gene data show CDR1 as LGHDT and CDR2 as YNNKEL (reference sequence). The CDR3 region has the DNA TGTGCCAGCAGCCAAGACCCGACTAGCGAAAGTGAGCAGTTCTTC. Protein product: CASSQDPTSESEQFF.

This clonotype appeared many times. The chain couples TRBV5-1 to TRBJ2-7, with 13 bases identical to TRBD2. Trimming removed 3 bases from V and 5 bases from J; junction bases left unmatched: 2. The length of the CDR3 is 14 residues. CDR1 SGHRS and CDR2 YFSETQ come from the germline V gene. The CDR3 sequence is CASSWTSGSDEQYF. Written as DNA, the CDR3 is TGCGCCAGCAGCTGGACTAGCGGGAGTGACGAGCAGTACTTC.

There are many counts of this clonotype. The V call is TRBV7-6, the J call TRBJ2-4, with D possibly matching TRBD1 (5 bases). The CDR3 totals 15 residues. CDR1 and CDR2 (germline): SGHVS, FNYEAQ. V was trimmed by 5 bases and J by 6 bases, leaving 17 bases between them. The CDR3 protein is CASSGFQGRGNIQYF. CDR3 DNA sequence: TGTGCCAGCAGCGGGTTCCAGGGCCGCGGAAACATTCAGTACTTC. Full variable domain (outside the CDR3, taken from reference TRBV7-6 and TRBJ2-4): GAGVSQSPRYKVTKRGQDVALRCDPISGHVSLYWYRQALGQGPEFLTYFNYEAQQDKSGLPNDRFSAERPEGSISTLTIQRTEQRDSAMYRCASSGFQGRGNIQYFGAGTRLSVL.

This clonotype was observed at least ten times. V usage is TRBV4-1 and J usage is TRBJ2-1, with TRBD2 matching over 8 bases. The CDR3 length is 16 residues. The junction had 8 bases not matched to a gene; V was cut back by 2 bases and J by 5 bases. Germline V gives CDR1 MGHRA, CDR2 YSYEKL. CDR3 loop: CASSQPSSGLDNEQFF. As DNA, the CDR3 is TGCGCCAGCAGCCAACCCTCTAGCGGGCTGGACAATGAGCAGTTCTTC.

This clonotype was detected ten times or more. The CDR3 DNA sequence: TGTGCCACCAGCAGTACATCGCCATACAATGAGCAGTTCTTC. It codes for CATSSTSPYNEQFF. The rearrangement links TRBV15 to TRBJ2-1; D remains unclear. This CDR3 is 14 amino acids long. Germline-derived CDR1 and CDR2 are LNHNV and YYDKDF (reference sequence). V shed 3 bases and J shed 4 bases, with 10 bases lying between them.

This clonotype appeared many times. The chain recombines TRBV20-1 with TRBJ2-1, with 13 nucleotides matching TRBD2. J lost 2 bases, V lost 6 bases, and 10 bases had no gene match. The CDR3 loop spans 17 amino acids. Germline loops: CDR1 DFQATT, CDR2 SNEGSKA (reference sequence). The CDR3 DNA reads TGCAGTGCCGTTAAAGGACTAGCGGGAGTGACCTACAATGAGCAGTTCTTC. As protein: CSAVKGLAGVTYNEQFF.

This clonotype was counted at least ten times. CDR3 coding DNA: TGCAGTGCTAGAGATGCCCGGGGTTCGGACTACGAGCAGTACTTC. It specifies CSARDARGSDYEQYF. The chain employs TRBV20-1 and TRBJ2-7, with D possibly TRBD2 on 5 matching bases. Germline V gene data show CDR1 as DFQATT and CDR2 as SNEGSKA (reference sequence). There are 15 residues in the CDR3. The V end was cut by 0 bases, the J end by 3 bases, with 15 bases between.

The table lists this clonotype with a few counts. The chain employs TRBV7-9 and TRBJ2-4; 8 bases line up with TRBD1. The CDR3 length is 16 residues. Germline-derived CDR1 and CDR2 are SEHNR and FQNEAQ (reference sequence). Trimming cost V 5 bases and J 5 bases; bases outside gene matches: 11. As DNA, the CDR3 is TGTGCCAGCAGCACCACGGACAGGGCGGTCGAAAACATTCAGTACTTC. As protein: CASSTTDRAVENIQYF.

For this clonotype: This clone may be a read error of a much larger clone one base away. This rearrangement joins TRBV11-2 to TRBJ2-7; a weak D match, TRBD2 (6 bases). Trimming took 8 bases from V and 5 from J, leaving 16 bases between them. The CDR3 runs to 13 residues. Germline V CDR1 and CDR2: SGHAT, FQNNGV. This chain's CDR3 is CASGHGSAHEQYF. CDR3 nucleotide sequence: TGTGCCAGCGGGCACGGGAGCGCCCACGAGCAGTACTTC.

This clonotype appeared many times. The chain carries TRBV7-2 and TRBJ2-4, with TRBD2 matching over 13 bases. This CDR3 has 16 amino acids. The V gene end was trimmed by 3 bases and the J gene end by 8 bases; junction bases not matched to a gene: 7. Germline assignment: CDR1 SGHTA and CDR2 FQGNSA. The CDR3 nucleotides are TGTGCCAGCAGCTTGGGGACTAGCGGGAAATGGGACATTCAGTACTTC. Residues: CASSLGTSGKWDIQYF.

The rearrangement joins TRBV4-3 to TRBJ2-1; D not resolved. V lost 1 base and J 8 bases, leaving 15 bases between the germline ends. Germline values: CDR1 LGHNA, CDR2 YSLEER. There are 15 residues in the CDR3. The CDR3 is CASSQVWLQDHEQFF. DNA of the CDR3: TGCGCCAGCAGCCAAGTATGGCTTCAGGACCATGAGCAGTTCTTC.

This clonotype was seen a handful of times. This sequence joins TRBV19 and TRBJ1-1; no clear D gene. This CDR3 contains 13 residues. V lost 5 bases and J lost 7, with 14 bases in between. Germline V gene data show CDR1 as LNHDA and CDR2 as SQIVND (reference sequence). The CDR3 reads CASSAALGREAFF. CDR3 nucleotide sequence: TGTGCCAGTAGTGCTGCATTAGGTCGTGAAGCTTTCTTT.

This clonotype came up many times. The chain has TRBV7-9 and TRBJ2-5; D perhaps matches TRBD1 (5 bases). Between the trimmed V and J ends, which lost 4 bases and 2 bases, there was a span of 11 bases. CDR1 and CDR2 (germline): SEHNR, FQNEAQ (reference sequence). The CDR3 consists of 14 residues. CDR3 DNA: TGTGCCAGCAGCTCCATACAGGAACAAGAGACCCAGTACTTC. Protein product: CASSSIQEQETQYF.

This clonotype was seen repeatedly, ten times or more. J is TRBJ2-2 and V is TRBV7-9; 7 nucleotides match TRBD2. CDR3 length equals 19 residues. CDR1 and CDR2 from the germline V gene are SEHNR and FQNEAQ (reference sequence). V lost 2 bases, J lost 5 bases, and 17 bases stayed unmatched. CDR3 DNA sequence: TGTGCCAGCAGCTTAAGGTTCCGGGGCCTAGCGGTGGATACCGGGGAGCTGTTTTTT. Protein product: CASSLRFRGLAVDTGELFF.

The chain is built from TRBV29-1 and TRBJ2-4; D unclear. V gave up 7 bases and J gave up 2 bases, with 6 bases separating them. The CDR3 sequence is 11 residues long. Germline assignment: CDR1 SQVTM and CDR2 ANQGSEA. CDR3 amino acids: CSGGTKNIQYF. CDR3 coding DNA: TGCAGCGGAGGTACCAAAAACATTCAGTACTTC.

This clonotype was seen repeatedly, ten times or more. The gene calls are TRBV11-3 and TRBJ2-1; TRBD2 agrees at 7 bases. J gave up 2 bases and V 7 bases, and 5 bases lay outside the gene matches. From germline, CDR1 is SGHNT and CDR2 YENEEA. The CDR3 has 14 residues. CDR3 sequence reads: CASNPGGAYNEQFF. DNA for the CDR3: TGTGCCAGCAACCCTGGGGGGGCCTACAATGAGCAGTTCTTC. The whole variable domain, remainder taken from reference TRBV11-3 and TRBJ2-1, is EAGVVQSPRYKIIEKKQPVAFWCNPISGHNTLYWYLQNLGQGPELLIRYENEEAVDDSQLPKDRFSAERLKGVDSTLKIQPAELGDSAVYLCASNPGGAYNEQFFGPGTRLTVL.

This clonotype was recorded many times. V gene TRBV7-2 combines with J gene TRBJ2-3, with D tentatively TRBD2 (6 bases). The CDR3 spans 15 residues. Trimming cost V 4 bases and J 1 base, with 12 bases left between them. Looked up from germline, CDR1 is SGHTA and CDR2 is FQGNSA. CDR3: CASSSTSFGTDTQYF. The CDR3, as DNA: TGTGCCAGCAGCTCTACTAGCTTTGGCACAGATACGCAGTATTTT.

This clonotype was seen repeatedly, ten times or more. The J gene is TRBJ2-6, the V gene TRBV27; tentatively, D is TRBD1 (6 bases). The CDR3 consists of 17 residues. Between the trimmed V and J ends, which lost 4 bases and 3 bases, there was a span of 16 bases. Germline CDR1 MNHEY, CDR2 SMNVEV (reference sequence). CDR3 sequence reads: CASSSKATGYGANVLTF. The DNA for the CDR3 is TGTGCCAGCAGTTCCAAAGCCACAGGGTATGGGGCCAACGTCCTGACTTTC.

This clonotype has a count of ten or more. The chain combines TRBV20-1 with TRBJ1-1; no reliable D call. Deletions cut 3 bases from V and 3 bases from J, with 14 bases between. This CDR3 region has 14 residues. The germline V gene has CDR1 DFQATT and CDR2 SNEGSKA (reference sequence). CDR3 in amino acids: CSASVRHPDTEAFF. The CDR3 coding sequence is TGCAGTGCTAGTGTTCGGCACCCGGACACTGAAGCTTTCTTT.

This clonotype occurred many times. This chain links TRBV20-1 with TRBJ2-4, with no clear D. Germline CDR1 is DFQATT and CDR2 is SNEGSKA (reference sequence). Trimming took off 4 bases at V and 4 bases at J, with 14 bases between the two ends. The CDR3 consists of 14 residues. CDR3: CSAMGRHNKNIQYF. The CDR3 bases are TGCAGTGCTATGGGCCGGCATAATAAAAACATTCAGTACTTC.

The table lists this clonotype with many counts. CDR3 DNA sequence: TGTGCCAGCAGCTTAATTAGCGGGGGGGCCCTTGAGCAGTACTTC. As protein: CASSLISGGALEQYF. The chain links TRBV7-2 to TRBJ2-7; TRBD2 matches at 11 bases. Germline V gene sequence: CDR1 SGHTA, CDR2 FQGNSA. This CDR3 is 15 amino acids long. V gave up 2 bases and J gave up 7 bases; unmatched junction bases: 7.

Details on this clonotype: Just one base apart from a much larger clone, this may be a read error. V usage is TRBV20-1 and J usage is TRBJ2-1, with 10 positions matching TRBD2. CDR1 and CDR2 (germline): DFQATT, SNEGSKA (reference sequence). The junction had 12 bases not matched to a gene; V was cut back by 4 bases and J by 0 bases. There are 18 residues in the CDR3. CDR3 bases: TGCAGTGCTACGGTACTAGCGGGGCTCCCAAGCTCCTACAATGAGCAGTTCTTC. As protein: CSATVLAGLPSSYNEQFF.

This clonotype was seen ten or more times. The chain carries TRBV14 and TRBJ2-7; possibly TRBD2 for D (6 bases). Germline V lookup: CDR1 SGHDN, CDR2 FVKESK. This CDR3 has 14 amino acids. Trimming took 4 bases from V and 6 from J, leaving 16 bases between them. The CDR3: CASSPRDWKGEQYF. The CDR3 nucleotides read TGTGCCAGCAGCCCACGGGACTGGAAAGGCGAGCAGTACTTC.

This clonotype was counted at least ten times. This chain connects TRBV21-1 to TRBJ2-7. TRBV21-1 is given as a pseudogene. The CDR3 has 14 amino acids. CDR3 coding DNA: TGTGCCAGCAGCAAGGTCGGCAGAGCCTACGAGCAGTACTTC. It codes for CASSKVGRAYEQYF.

This clonotype occurred a few times. The chain employs TRBV28 and TRBJ2-7; 8 bases agree with TRBD1. Germline V CDR1 and CDR2: MDHEN, SYDVKM. Unmatched junction bases numbered 15, after V lost 3 bases and J lost 5 bases. The CDR3 spans 17 residues. CDR3 residues: CASSLGDWDRSPDEQYF. The CDR3 DNA follows: TGTGCCAGCAGTTTGGGCGATTGGGACAGGTCCCCCGACGAGCAGTACTTC.

This clonotype was observed at least ten times. The DNA for the CDR3 is TGCAGCGTTGAGCAGGGCTATGGCTACACCTTC. This encodes CSVEQGYGYTF. This sequence joins TRBV29-1 and TRBJ1-2, with a weak D call TRBD1 (5 bases). The CDR3 has 11 amino acids. V lost 3 bases to trimming and J lost 4 bases, with 6 bases between them. CDR1 and CDR2 (germline): SQVTM, ANQGSEA. The whole variable domain, remainder taken from reference TRBV29-1 and TRBJ1-2, is SAVISQKPSRDICQRGTSLTIQCQVDSQVTMMFWYRQQPGQSLTLIATANQGSEATYESGFVIDKFPISRPNLTFSTLTVSNMSPEDSSIYLCSVEQGYGYTFGSGTRLTVV.